Listed here is a single T cell receptor beta chain. Its target is not known. The data were taken from a study of lymphopenia after photon versus proton radiotherapy. The CDR3 has 14 residues. V dropped 9 bases and J dropped 4 bases, with 18 bases sitting between them. CDR1 and CDR2 from the germline V gene are MNHEY and SVGAGI. This table comes from immunoSEQ multiplex PCR, and its TCRdb copy is limited to in-frame clones, with some not included. The data contain about 26,000 clones, about nine tenths of them singletons. Study-wide results and limits: Photon-treated patients lost naive T cells and TCR diversity; proton-treated stayed stable. Post-nadir diversity loss with photons came from oligoclonal expansion, particularly CD8+ Temra cells. Better survival with proton therapy was suggested as possible, not demonstrated.

Sequences were derived from peripheral blood, sampled from a patient treated with photon-based radiotherapy. This clonotype was sampled from a woman aged 45-65 years with cholangiocarcinoma. The V call is TRBV6-5, the J call TRBJ1-2, with D unresolved. The CDR3 protein is CASSYTAGLYGYTF. The CDR3 region has the DNA TGTGCCAGTTCCTACACGGCGGGTCTCTATGGCTACACCTTC.